Below are 7 T cell receptor beta chains sequenced from a single sample in a study of blood T cell repertoires in COVID-19 (dated by TCRdb to about 2020). Libraries were prepared through the immunoSEQ multiplex PCR assay. TCRdb carries this immuneACCESS record with in-frame sequences only. Its versions omit some clonotypes, under half of them owing to an unresolved V gene in the studies checked, with the rest unexplained. This sample holds roughly 100,000 clones; 65% to 90% were observed only once. Roughly 37% of the sample rests with the top ten. Sequencing input: peripheral blood. The receptor source for this set is a man older than 75 with acute or convalescent COVID-19.

The chain links TRBV30 to TRBJ2-7; weak D call: TRBD1 (6 bases). The germline V gene has CDR1 GTSNPN and CDR2 SVGIG (reference sequence). The V end was cut by 6 bases, the J end by 0 bases, with 9 bases between. The CDR3 extends over 12 amino acids. The CDR3 region has the DNA TGTGCCTGTCTGACAGGCTCCTACGAGCAGTACTTC. Translated, it gives CACLTGSYEQYF.

The chain links TRBV28 to TRBJ1-2; possibly TRBD1 for D (5 bases). The CDR3 is made up of 15 amino acids. Germline loops: CDR1 MDHEN, CDR2 SYDVKM. V lost 7 bases to trimming and J lost 3 bases, with 18 bases between them. This chain's CDR3 is CASTGSPAGHYGYTF. CDR3 sequence (DNA): TGTGCCAGCACGGGTTCTCCTGCGGGGCACTATGGCTACACCTTC.

This chain uses TRBV5-1 with TRBJ2-3; weak D call: TRBD1 (5 bases). Germline CDR1 is SGHRS and CDR2 is YFSETQ. Trimming cost V 0 bases and J 3 bases, with 11 bases left between them. The CDR3 runs to 15 residues. CDR3 region: CASSLGRAGTDTQYF. CDR3 nucleotides: TGCGCCAGCAGCTTGGGCCGGGCAGGGACAGATACGCAGTATTTT.

This clone turned up a few times. The chain couples TRBV7-6 to TRBJ2-2; 9 positions match TRBD1. Trimming took 6 bases from V and 6 from J; bases not matched to a gene: 8. Germline-derived CDR1 and CDR2 are SGHVS and FNYEAQ. This CDR3 spans 15 amino acids. CDR3 sequence (DNA): TGTGCCAGCAGGTCGCGACAGGGGGTACCCGGGGAGCTGTTTTTT. This encodes CASRSRQGVPGELFF.

The chain recombines TRBV7-2 with TRBJ1-6; 9 bases are a match to TRBD1. This CDR3 has 15 residues. With 6 bases clipped from V and 6 bases from J, the junction kept 6 bases outside the gene matches. Germline CDR1 reads SGHTA; CDR2 reads FQGNSA. The CDR3 nucleotides read TGTGCCAGCAGAATGACAGGGGGTAGTAATTCACCCCTCCACTTT. Residues: CASRMTGGSNSPLHF.

This chain uses TRBV6-6 with TRBJ1-1; D remains ambiguous. Per germline, CDR1 MNHNY and CDR2 SVGAGI (reference sequence). V was shortened by 2 bases and J by 0 bases, with 4 bases between the two germline ends. This CDR3 contains 13 residues. CDR3 DNA sequence: TGTGCCAGCAGTTACCAAATGAACACTGAAGCTTTCTTT. It translates to CASSYQMNTEAFF.

The chain employs TRBV2 and TRBJ2-4; a possible D gene is TRBD2 (5 bases). The germline CDR1 and CDR2 sequences are SNHLY and FYNNEI. V lost 3 bases, J lost 0 bases, and 15 bases lay in between. The CDR3 is made up of 17 amino acids. CDR3 DNA sequence: TGTGCCAGCAGTGAGAGAAACGGGATCATAGCCAAAAACATTCAGTACTTC. Translated: CASSERNGIIAKNIQYF. Full variable domain (remainder filled in from reference TRBV2 and TRBJ2-4): EPEVTQTPSHQVTQMGQEVILRCVPISNHLYFYWYRQILGQKVEFLVSFYNNEISEKSEIFDDQFSVERPDGSNFTLKIRSTKLEDSAMYFCASSERNGIIAKNIQYFGAGTRLSVL.